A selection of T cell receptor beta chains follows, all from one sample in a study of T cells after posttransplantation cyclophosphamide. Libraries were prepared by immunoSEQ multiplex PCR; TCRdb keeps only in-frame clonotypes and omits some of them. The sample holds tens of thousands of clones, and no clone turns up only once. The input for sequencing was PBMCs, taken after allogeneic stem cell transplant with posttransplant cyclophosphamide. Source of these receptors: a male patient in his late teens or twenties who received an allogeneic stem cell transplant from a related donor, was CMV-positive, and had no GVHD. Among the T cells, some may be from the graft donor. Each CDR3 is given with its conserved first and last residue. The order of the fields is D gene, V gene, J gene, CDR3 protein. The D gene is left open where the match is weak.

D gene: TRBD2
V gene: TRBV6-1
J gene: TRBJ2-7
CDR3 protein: CASTRTSGEYEQYF

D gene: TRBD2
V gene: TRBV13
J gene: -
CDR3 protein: CASSGQRGPYEQYF

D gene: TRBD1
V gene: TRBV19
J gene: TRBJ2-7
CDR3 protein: CASSIGSTGSSYEQYF

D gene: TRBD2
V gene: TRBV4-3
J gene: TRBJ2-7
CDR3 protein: CASSRRLAGGPGGYEQYF

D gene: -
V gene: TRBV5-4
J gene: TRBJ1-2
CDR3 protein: CASSPGFGWTF

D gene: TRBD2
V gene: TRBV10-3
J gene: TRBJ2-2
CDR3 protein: CASGGLAGGTYTGELFF

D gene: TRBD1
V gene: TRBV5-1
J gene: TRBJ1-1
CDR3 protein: CASSRKQGLNTEAFF

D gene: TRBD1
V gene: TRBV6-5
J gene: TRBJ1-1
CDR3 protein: CASSAYRGAEAFF

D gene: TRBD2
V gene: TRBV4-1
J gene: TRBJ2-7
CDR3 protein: CASSQVDPLGGYEQYF

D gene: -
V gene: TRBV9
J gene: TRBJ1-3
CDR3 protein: CASSPPAGGLGNTIYF

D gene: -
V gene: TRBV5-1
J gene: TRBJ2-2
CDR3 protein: CASSARLDTGELFF

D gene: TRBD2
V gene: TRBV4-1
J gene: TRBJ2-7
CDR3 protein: CASSQSLADTYEQYF

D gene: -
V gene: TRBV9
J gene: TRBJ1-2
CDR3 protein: CASSVGQGLISINYGYTF